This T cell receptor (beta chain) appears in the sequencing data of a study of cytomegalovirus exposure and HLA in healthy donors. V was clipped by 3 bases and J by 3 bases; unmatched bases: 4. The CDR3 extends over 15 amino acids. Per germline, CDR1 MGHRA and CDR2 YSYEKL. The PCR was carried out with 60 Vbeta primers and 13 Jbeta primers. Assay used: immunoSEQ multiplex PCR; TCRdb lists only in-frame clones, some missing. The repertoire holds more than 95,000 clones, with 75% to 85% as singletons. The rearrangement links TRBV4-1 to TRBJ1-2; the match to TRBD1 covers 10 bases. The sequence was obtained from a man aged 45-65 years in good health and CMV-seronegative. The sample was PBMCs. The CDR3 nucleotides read TGCGCCAGCAGCCAGGTGGACAGGGGGGACTATGGCTACACCTTC. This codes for CASSQVDRGDYGYTF.